The next 14 T cell receptor beta chains were all read from a single sample in a study of shared clonotypes between healthy human individuals. The repertoire was sequenced with immunoSEQ multiplex PCR; TCRdb's copy has only in-frame clones and lacks some. The sample shows around 430,000 clones, 75% to 85% of them seen only once. Material for sequencing was PBMCs. Receptor source: a woman aged 35 to 49 in good health. Some clones in this sample may be carry-over from other donors' samples.

This clone turned up a few times. The same CDR3 is also encoded by other DNA sequences in this sample. The CDR3 loop is CASSSGPGVRNTEAFF. DNA for the CDR3: TGCGCCAGCAGCTCCGGGCCAGGGGTTCGGAACACTGAAGCTTTCTTT. The chain uses TRBV5-1 and TRBJ1-1, with D maybe TRBD1 (6 bases). The ends were cut back, 3 bases at V and 1 base at J, with 16 bases in the middle. Per the germline V gene, CDR1 is SGHRS and CDR2 is YFSETQ. This CDR3 comprises 16 residues.

The V and J genes are TRBV5-5 and TRBJ2-7, with D perhaps given as TRBD1 or TRBD2 (7 bases each). Germline CDR1 and CDR2: SGHKS and YYEKEE (reference sequence). This CDR3 region has 16 residues. Trimming pared 0 bases from V and 0 bases from J, leaving 13 bases between. CDR3 loop: CASSLAGGVPSYEQYF. The CDR3 region has the DNA TGTGCCAGCAGCTTGGCAGGGGGGGTTCCCTCCTACGAGCAGTACTTC.

The V and J genes are TRBV29-1 and TRBJ1-1; 9 bases agree with TRBD1. V dropped 5 bases and J dropped 2; count of bases not matched to a gene: 6. CDR1 and CDR2 (germline): SQVTM, ANQGSEA. This CDR3 has 14 amino acids. Here the CDR3 reads CSVYPGQGNTEAFF. The CDR3 region has the DNA TGCAGCGTTTACCCGGGACAGGGAAACACTGAAGCTTTCTTT.

This clone showed up just once. The rearrangement uses TRBV9 and TRBJ2-5; 10 nucleotides match TRBD2. Trimming took 4 bases from V and 4 from J; bases not matched to a gene: 10. The CDR3 spans 16 residues. From germline, CDR1 is SGDLS and CDR2 YYNGEE. CDR3 residues: CASSSSGRSEGETQYF. DNA for the CDR3: TGTGCCAGCAGCTCTAGCGGGAGAAGTGAGGGAGAGACCCAGTACTTC.

The rearrangement joins TRBV9 to TRBJ2-1; D possibly matches TRBD1 or TRBD2 (5 bases each). Between the trimmed V and J ends, which lost 4 bases and 0 bases, there was a span of 14 bases. CDR3 size: 16 residues. Germline CDR1 is SGDLS and CDR2 is YYNGEE. For the CDR3, the DNA is TGTGCCAGCAGCTCCTTTAAAGGGACCTCCTACAATGAGCAGTTCTTC. Translating gives CASSSFKGTSYNEQFF. Full variable domain (missing parts from reference TRBV9 and TRBJ2-1): DSGVTQTPKHLITATGQRVTLRCSPRSGDLSVYWYQQSLDQGLQFLIQYYNGEERAKGNILERFSAQQFPDLHSELNLSSLELGDSALYFCASSSFKGTSYNEQFFGPGTRLTVL.

Concerning this clone: This same CDR3 is encoded by further DNA sequences in the sample. The chain combines TRBV7-3 with TRBJ2-6; possible D gene TRBD2, 5 bases. CDR1 and CDR2 (germline): SGHTA, FQGTGA. The CDR3 runs to 15 residues. V lost 2 bases and J lost 2, with 7 bases in between. This chain's CDR3 is CASSLGSAGANVLTF. The CDR3 DNA reads TGTGCCAGCAGCTTAGGGAGTGCTGGGGCCAACGTCCTGACTTTC.

The sample holds many counts of this clone. V usage is TRBV5-1 and J usage is TRBJ1-3, with no clear D. V gave up 4 bases and J gave up 1 base, with 6 bases separating them. The germline V gene has CDR1 SGHRS and CDR2 YFSETQ. The CDR3 length is 13 residues. The CDR3 DNA follows: TGCGCCAGCAGCCAGGATTCTGGAAACACCATATATTTT. The encoded protein is CASSQDSGNTIYF.

Regarding this clone: Distinct nucleotide sequences in the sample also encode this CDR3. The CDR3 coding sequence is TGTGCCACCAGCAGAGATCTCGGGGGCGAGCAGTACTTC. This sequence encodes CATSRDLGGEQYF. This chain links TRBV15 with TRBJ2-7; perhaps TRBD2 as D (6 bases). The CDR3 is 13 residues long. Trimming pared 0 bases from V and 6 bases from J, leaving 9 bases between. Germline values: CDR1 LNHNV, CDR2 YYDKDF (reference sequence).

The rearrangement joins TRBV4-1 to TRBJ2-3; 7 positions agree with TRBD2. Germline lookup yields CDR1 MGHRA and CDR2 YSYEKL. The ends lost 2 bases at V and 4 bases at J; junction bases unmatched: 3. The CDR3 covers 14 residues. The CDR3 sequence: CASSQRTRADTQYF. DNA of the CDR3: TGCGCCAGCAGCCAACGGACTAGGGCAGATACGCAGTATTTT.

This clone was detected once. J is TRBJ2-7 and V is TRBV10-3, with unresolved D. Germline CDR1 and CDR2: ENHRY and SYGVKD. CDR3 length: 17 residues. Trimming stripped 2 bases from V and 2 bases from J, with 19 bases between. The CDR3 region has the DNA TGTGCCATCAGTGAGCCAAGACTGGGTCACCTCACCTACGAGCAGTACTTC. Its translation is CAISEPRLGHLTYEQYF.

About this clone itself: Mismatch with germline at one junction end may stem from a read error. The chain uses TRBV2 and TRBJ2-7; possibly TRBD1 for D (6 bases). Germline lookup yields CDR1 SNHLY and CDR2 FYNNEI. The CDR3 is 15 amino acids. The CDR3 reads CARSVGSGRGYEQYF. CDR3 in DNA: TGTGCCAGAAGTGTGGGGTCAGGCAGGGGCTACGAGCAGTACTTC.

The chain recombines TRBV19 with TRBJ2-2; tentatively, D is TRBD1 (5 bases). V lost 3 bases and J 0 bases, leaving 11 bases between the germline ends. Looked up from germline, CDR1 is LNHDA and CDR2 is SQIVND (reference sequence). The CDR3 is made up of 16 amino acids. CDR3 sequence: CASSISRGTNTGELFF. The CDR3 DNA is TGTGCCAGTAGTATTAGTAGGGGCACGAACACCGGGGAGCTGTTTTTT.

This clone has a handful of counts. The chain recombines TRBV6-5 with TRBJ1-1; 7 positions agree with TRBD1. V shed 7 bases and J 4 bases; nucleotides not matched to a gene: 12. CDR3 length: 15 residues. The germline V gene has CDR1 MNHEY and CDR2 SVGAGI. CDR3 in DNA: TGTGCCAGCAACCAACTCACGACAGGGCCCACTGAAGCTTTCTTT. Encoded protein: CASNQLTTGPTEAFF.

The chain combines TRBV18 with TRBJ2-3, with 10 bases identical to TRBD2. CDR3 length: 17 amino acids. Germline V gene data show CDR1 as KGHSH and CDR2 as LQKENI. The V and J ends lost 1 base and 5 bases, in that order; junction bases with no gene match: 9. The CDR3 region has the DNA TGTGCCAGCTCACCACTGAGGCAAGCGGGGGGGCAAGATACGCAGTATTTT. Residues: CASSPLRQAGGQDTQYF.